The sequence of this TCR beta chain was determined in a study of PD-L1 blockade in urothelial cancer. About the research overall: Patients' prior chemotherapy regimens numbered 0 to 3.

About this clone: Its specificity is not known.

PCRs were each spiked with synthetic TCR analog templates. This table comes from immunoSEQ multiplex PCR, and its TCRdb copy is limited to in-frame clones, with some not included. The repertoire has more than 90,000 clones, about nine tenths of them found once; the top ten carry 1.5% to 2.5%. The time point: pretreatment peripheral blood. The study's findings and limits: Having blood TCR clonality under the median before treatment predicted better survival.

The germline V gene has CDR1 SGHVS and CDR2 FQNEAQ. J gave up 8 bases and V 5 bases, and 5 bases lay outside the gene matches. This CDR3 has 15 residues. The chain recombines TRBV7-8 with TRBJ2-1; 14 bases match TRBD2. The specimen was PBMCs, collected around atezolizumab (anti-PD-L1) treatment. This receptor was taken from a man in his sixties with urothelial cancer. The CDR3 nucleotides are TGTGCCAGCAGCGTCGGGACTAGCGGGGGCTATGAGCAGTTCTTC. As protein: CASSVGTSGGYEQFF.